This entry lists 12 T cell receptor beta chains sequenced from one sample in a study of shared clonotypes between healthy human individuals. The method was immunoSEQ multiplex PCR; TCRdb's version includes in-frame clones alone and lacks a portion of them. The top ten clones hold approximately 0.11% of a sample with around 550,000 clones, around 96% of them seen once. The naive CD8 fraction comprised CD45RO-negative cells positively selected for CCR7 and excluded terminally differentiated effector memory CD45RA+ cells. Sequenced material: naive CD8+ T cells sorted from blood. Receptors originate from a woman aged 25 to 39 in good health.

V and J are TRBV13 and TRBJ2-5; perhaps D is TRBD1 or TRBD2 (5 bases each). Germline V gene data show CDR1 as PRHDT and CDR2 as FYEKMQ (reference sequence). The V end was cut by 3 bases, the J end by 0 bases, with 8 bases between. The CDR3 is made up of 14 amino acids. CDR3 coding DNA: TGTGCCAGCAGCTTCAGGGAGTACCAAGAGACCCAGTACTTC. Translated: CASSFREYQETQYF.

With regard to this clone: Additional DNA sequences in this sample encode the identical CDR3. The chain is built from TRBV27 and TRBJ2-7; 12 positions match TRBD2. Germline CDR1 is MNHEY and CDR2 is SMNVEV (reference sequence). The CDR3 length is 13 residues. The V and J ends lost 6 bases and 7 bases, in that order; junction bases with no gene match: 4. CDR3 loop: CASRLAGGREQYF. CDR3 in DNA: TGTGCCAGCAGGCTAGCGGGAGGGCGGGAGCAGTACTTC.

The V gene is TRBV4-1, the J gene TRBJ2-7; 7 bases line up with TRBD2. CDR3 length: 16 residues. Germline V gives CDR1 MGHRA, CDR2 YSYEKL. Trimming cost V 0 bases and J 1 base; bases outside gene matches: 6. CDR3: CASSQDRRERSYEQYF. Written as DNA, the CDR3 is TGCGCCAGCAGCCAAGATAGGCGGGAGAGGTCCTACGAGCAGTACTTC.

The rearrangement uses TRBV5-5 and TRBJ1-1; D gene uncertain. CDR3 length: 13 residues. Germline V gives CDR1 SGHKS, CDR2 YYEKEE (reference sequence). The V and J ends lost 0 bases and 5 bases respectively, with 8 bases between them. In nucleotides, the CDR3 is TGTGCCAGCAGCTTGGCCCGAGAGACTGAAGCTTTCTTT. This codes for CASSLARETEAFF.

J is TRBJ2-1 and V is TRBV6-5; TRBD2 matches at 8 bases. Germline CDR1 MNHEY, CDR2 SVGAGI. The CDR3 is 14 residues long. V was clipped by 2 bases and J by 7 bases; unmatched bases: 4. CDR3 protein: CASSYSGRGNEQFF. The CDR3 bases are TGTGCCAGCAGTTACAGCGGGAGAGGGAATGAGCAGTTCTTC.

This rearrangement joins TRBV7-6 to TRBJ2-1; 9 bases align to TRBD2. Germline values: CDR1 SGHVS, CDR2 FNYEAQ. The CDR3 runs to 15 residues. J gave up 5 bases and V 4 bases, and 6 bases lay outside the gene matches. The CDR3 region is CASSSLAGTHNEQFF. CDR3 DNA sequence: TGTGCCAGCAGCTCCCTAGCGGGAACACACAATGAGCAGTTCTTC.

The J gene is TRBJ2-1, the V gene TRBV6-1; 8 positions match TRBD2. Germline assignment: CDR1 MNHNS and CDR2 SASEGT. This CDR3 is built from 13 residues. The ends lost 10 bases at V and 7 bases at J; junction bases unmatched: 9. CDR3 in DNA: TGTGCCACACTCCCCGGGAGGGCAAATGAGCAGTTCTTC. Translating gives CATLPGRANEQFF.

V usage is TRBV27 and J usage is TRBJ2-3, with 8 bases aligning to TRBD2. This CDR3 region has 15 residues. Germline CDR1 MNHEY, CDR2 SMNVEV (reference sequence). J was trimmed by 3 bases and V by 6 bases; bases with no gene match: 8. The CDR3: CASSLREGLTDTQYF. The CDR3 DNA reads TGTGCCAGCAGCCTACGGGAGGGACTTACAGATACGCAGTATTTT.

Turning to this clone: The same CDR3 also results from other DNA sequences found in this sample. The V gene is TRBV14, the J gene TRBJ2-7; 11 nucleotides line up with TRBD2. Looked up from germline, CDR1 is SGHDN and CDR2 is FVKESK. The CDR3 covers 15 residues. Trimming took 3 bases from V and 1 from J; bases not matched to a gene: 2. This CDR3 is CASSHGTSGSYEQYF. CDR3 nucleotides: TGTGCCAGCAGCCACGGGACTAGCGGATCCTACGAGCAGTACTTC.

This clone turned up a few times. V is TRBV6-5 and J is TRBJ2-5; 8 bases map to TRBD2. The J call may be mistaken, given a closer DNA end match to TRBJ2-7. Per the germline V gene, CDR1 is MNHEY and CDR2 is SVGAGI. The CDR3 has 15 amino acids. The CDR3 region has the DNA TGTGCCAGCAGTTACCAAGCGGGAGCTTCCAACGAGCAGTACTTC. The encoded protein is CASSYQAGASNEQYF.

This chain connects TRBV27 to TRBJ1-4; D not certain. CDR3 size: 14 residues. CDR1 MNHEY and CDR2 SMNVEV come from the germline V gene (reference sequence). Trimming left V 2 bases short and J 4 bases short, with 8 bases between. CDR3 loop: CASSLLPNNEKLFF. As DNA, the CDR3 is TGTGCCAGCAGTTTACTACCAAATAATGAAAAACTGTTTTTT.

In regard to this clone: Other DNA sequences within the sample encode an identical CDR3. The V gene is TRBV7-7, the J gene TRBJ2-7; D gene unclear. V gave up 5 bases and J gave up 0 bases, with 8 bases separating them. The CDR3 extends over 13 amino acids. Germline loops: CDR1 SSHAT, CDR2 FNYEAQ (reference sequence). This CDR3 reads CASSPGLSYEQYF. In DNA, the CDR3 is TGTGCCAGCAGCCCAGGCCTCTCCTACGAGCAGTACTTC.